The next 32 T cell receptor beta chains were all read from a single sample in a study of T cell clonotyping in hematopoietic cell transplantation (dated by TCRdb to 2020 to 2022). Library creation used the immunoSEQ multiplex PCR assay. Drawn from immuneACCESS, this table holds only the in-frame rearrangements with V and J called that TCRdb kept. Clones are partly lost; checked studies trace under half to an unresolved V gene and leave the rest unexplained. A total of about 5,900 clones appear in this sample, under 95% of them only once. The ten largest clonotypes hold around 45% of the sample. The meaning of the sample's time point label: 100 days after allo-HCT. Sequences were derived from peripheral blood mononuclear cells, sampled 100 days after allogeneic stem cell transplant. These receptors all come from a female patient aged 50-59 years who had an allogeneic stem cell transplant from a related donor, so the T cells may come from the graft donor. Some clones in this sample may be carry-over from other donors' samples.

The gene calls are TRBV5-1 and TRBJ2-5; 9 nucleotides agree with TRBD2. The J segment lost 5 bases and the V segment lost 7 bases, leaving 6 bases of the junction unmatched. The CDR3 is 13 residues long. Germline CDR1 and CDR2: SGHRS and YFSETQ. CDR3 sequence (DNA): TGCGCCAGCCATAGCGGGGGTCTCGAGACCCAGTACTTC. Its protein is CASHSGGLETQYF.

The chain links TRBV27 to TRBJ2-3, with 13 nucleotides matching TRBD2. This CDR3 contains 17 residues. Germline CDR1 MNHEY, CDR2 SMNVEV (reference sequence). After removal of 7 bases from V and 2 bases from J, the junction contained 9 bases not matched to a gene. The CDR3 DNA is TGTGCCAGCACCGGGACTAGCGGGGAGGGGGACACAGATACGCAGTATTTT. Translation: CASTGTSGEGDTDTQYF.

The chain uses TRBV5-1 and TRBJ1-1; 7 positions agree with TRBD1. CDR3 size: 15 residues. Germline lookup yields CDR1 SGHRS and CDR2 YFSETQ. J was trimmed by 0 bases and V by 4 bases; bases with no gene match: 6. The CDR3 protein is CASSRDSIMNTEAFF. In nucleotides, the CDR3 is TGCGCCAGCAGCAGGGACAGTATCATGAACACTGAAGCTTTCTTT.

Comments on this clone: One end of the junction fails to match germline, which may point to a read error. The J gene is TRBJ1-6, the V gene TRBV7-9; 7 nucleotides line up with TRBD1. CDR3 length: 14 residues. Germline V gene lookup returns CDR1 SEHNR and CDR2 FQNEAQ (reference sequence). CDR3 coding DNA: TGTGCCAGCAGCCAGGGGGGCTCAGGACGCCGTAGCAACTTT. Residues: CASSQGGSGRRSNF.

This rearrangement joins TRBV2 to TRBJ2-1; TRBD2 matches at 12 bases. CDR1 and CDR2 (germline): SNHLY, FYNNEI. The CDR3 is 16 amino acids. Losses at the gene ends were 7 bases for V and 6 bases for J; bases not matched to a gene: 10. CDR3: CASIYEGTSGSNEQFF. The CDR3, as DNA: TGTGCCAGCATCTACGAAGGGACTAGCGGGTCCAATGAGCAGTTCTTC.

The chain combines TRBV2 with TRBJ2-2; 13 bases map to TRBD2. The CDR3 spans 16 residues. Per germline, CDR1 SNHLY and CDR2 FYNNEI. V lost 6 bases to trimming and J lost 4 bases; unmatched junction nucleotides: 5. CDR3 amino acids: CASRARTSGGTGELFF. CDR3 sequence (DNA): TGTGCCAGCAGGGCCCGGACTAGCGGGGGCACCGGGGAGCTGTTTTTT.

DNA for the CDR3: TGTGCCAGCAGTGATGGTGAGACTATTAATTCACCCCTCCACTTT. It yields the protein CASSDGETINSPLHF. The V call is TRBV2, the J call TRBJ1-6; D remains unclear. The CDR3 has 15 residues. CDR1 and CDR2 (germline): SNHLY, FYNNEI. The V end was cut by 3 bases, the J end by 6 bases, with 12 bases between.

The CDR3 nucleotides read TGTGCCAGCGGACAGGGGCGTAATTCACCCCTCCACTTT. It yields the protein CASGQGRNSPLHF. The chain links TRBV9 to TRBJ1-6; 9 nucleotides agree with TRBD1. The CDR3 contains 13 residues. V lost 7 bases and J lost 6; bases outside the gene matches: 2. Looked up from germline, CDR1 is SGDLS and CDR2 is YYNGEE.

The chain carries TRBV2 and TRBJ1-5; D perhaps matches TRBD1 (5 bases). The germline gives CDR1 SNHLY, CDR2 FYNNEI. Trimming took 4 bases from V and 7 from J, leaving 11 bases between them. CDR3 length equals 13 residues. CDR3 nucleotides: TGTGCCAGCAGTGTGGGGGTAAGGCAGCCCCAGCATTTT. Translation: CASSVGVRQPQHF.

The CDR3 reads CAWSSGPDGKLFF. Here the CDR3 DNA reads TGTGCCTGGAGTTCCGGACCTGATGGAAAACTGTTTTTT. The J gene is TRBJ1-4, the V gene TRBV30; D call uncertain. V gave up 2 bases and J gave up 10 bases, with 14 bases separating them. This CDR3 contains 13 residues. Germline CDR1 reads GTSNPN; CDR2 reads SVGIG (reference sequence).

The chain uses TRBV7-2 and TRBJ1-1; no firm D call. CDR1 is SGHTA and CDR2 is FQGNSA in the germline V gene. The CDR3 consists of 13 residues. V lost 4 bases and J 7 bases, leaving 13 bases between the germline ends. The CDR3 DNA reads TGTGCCAGCAGCTCCTACACGGTACATGAAGCTTTCTTT. Its translation: CASSSYTVHEAFF.

The rearrangement links TRBV27 to TRBJ2-7; unclear D gene. Germline V gene data show CDR1 as MNHEY and CDR2 as SMNVEV (reference sequence). The CDR3 consists of 12 residues. V was shortened by 0 bases and J by 4 bases, with 4 bases between the two germline ends. In DNA form, the CDR3 reads TGTGCCAGCAGTTTATCAGGGTACGAGCAGTACTTC. Translation gives CASSLSGYEQYF.

The chain uses TRBV7-9 and TRBJ2-7; TRBD1 might be the D (6 bases). Germline CDR1 reads SEHNR; CDR2 reads FQNEAQ (reference sequence). V lost 3 bases, J lost 2 bases, and 11 bases lay in between. The CDR3 has 14 residues. The CDR3 region is CASSFGQPAYEQYF. The CDR3 DNA sequence: TGTGCCAGCAGCTTCGGACAGCCCGCCTACGAGCAGTACTTC.

V gene TRBV18 combines with J gene TRBJ2-7; D possibly corresponds to TRBD2 (5 bases). V gave up 1 base and J gave up 7 bases, with 14 bases separating them. The CDR3 covers 14 residues. Germline lookup yields CDR1 KGHSH and CDR2 LQKENI. CDR3 nucleotide sequence: TGTGCCAGCTCACCACAAGGCGGGCCCGGGGAGCAGTACTTC. This translates into CASSPQGGPGEQYF. Supplemented by reference TRBV18 and TRBJ2-7, the full variable domain reads NAGVMQNPRHLVRRRGQEARLRCSPMKGHSHVYWYRQLPEEGLKFMVYLQKENIIDESGMPKERFSAEFPKEGPSILRIQQVVRGDSAAYFCASSPQGGPGEQYFGPGTRLTVT.

The V gene is TRBV5-6, the J gene TRBJ2-1, with TRBD2 matching 11 bases. Germline V CDR1 and CDR2: SGHDT, YYEEEE. The V gene end was trimmed by 3 bases and the J gene end by 6 bases; junction bases not matched to a gene: 5. The CDR3 covers 15 residues. In DNA form, the CDR3 reads TGTGCCAGCAGCTCTTCTAGCGGGGGGTCCAATGAGCAGTTCTTC. This translates into CASSSSSGGSNEQFF.

V usage is TRBV19 and J usage is TRBJ1-2; D gene unclear. With 8 bases removed from V and 6 bases from J, the gap between germline ends came to 19 bases. The CDR3 extends over 14 amino acids. Germline-derived CDR1 and CDR2 are LNHDA and SQIVND (reference sequence). The CDR3 sequence is CASSPFGRSDGYTF. The CDR3 DNA follows: TGTGCCAGTTCTCCATTTGGTCGCTCGGATGGCTACACCTTC.

This clone came up once. The chain employs TRBV4-3 and TRBJ1-1; 11 bases match TRBD1. This CDR3 region has 14 residues. V gave up 6 bases and J gave up 5 bases; unmatched junction bases: 5. Germline lookup yields CDR1 LGHNA and CDR2 YSLEER. The DNA of the CDR3 is TGCGCCAGCAGGGACAGGGGGCGCCGAACTGAAGCTTTCTTT. Translation: CASRDRGRRTEAFF.

The rearrangement uses TRBV5-1 and TRBJ2-2; 11 nucleotides line up with TRBD1. V dropped 3 bases and J dropped 6; count of bases not matched to a gene: 10. Germline V gene sequence: CDR1 SGHRS, CDR2 YFSETQ. This CDR3 spans 17 amino acids. The CDR3 protein is CASSSKRTGGEAGELFF. The CDR3 region has the DNA TGCGCCAGCAGCTCCAAAAGGACAGGGGGCGAAGCCGGGGAGCTGTTTTTT.

The chain uses TRBV4-3 and TRBJ1-1; the match to TRBD1 covers 8 bases. V lost 6 bases, J lost 6 bases, and 9 bases stayed unmatched. The CDR3 is 14 amino acids. The germline gives CDR1 LGHNA, CDR2 YSLEER. CDR3 in DNA: TGCGCCAGCAGTCCCAGACAGGGGCTGGCTGAAGCTTTCTTT. Its translation: CASSPRQGLAEAFF.

The chain links TRBV7-2 to TRBJ1-5, with D unresolved. Germline CDR1 SGHTA, CDR2 FQGNSA. This CDR3 region has 16 residues. Trimming removed 0 bases at V and 3 bases at J, with 12 bases between. In DNA, the CDR3 is TGTGCCAGCAGCTTAGCTGGGCATAATATCAATCAGCCCCAGCATTTT. Protein: CASSLAGHNINQPQHF. The full variable domain, its missing parts supplied by reference TRBV7-2 and TRBJ1-5, is GAGVSQSPSNKVTEKGKDVELRCDPISGHTALYWYRQSLGQGLEFLIYFQGNSAPDKSGLPSDRFSAERTGGSVSTLTIQRTQQEDSAVYLCASSLAGHNINQPQHFGDGTRLSIL.

This chain uses TRBV27 with TRBJ2-2; TRBD1 or TRBD2 may be the D gene (5 bases each). The CDR3 is 15 residues long. V was shortened by 5 bases and J by 0 bases, with 10 bases between the two germline ends. The V gene's germline CDR1 is MNHEY and CDR2 SMNVEV (reference sequence). CDR3 amino acids: CASSAGTTNTGELFF. The CDR3 bases are TGTGCCAGCAGTGCTGGGACGACGAACACCGGGGAGCTGTTTTTT.

The chain carries TRBV27 and TRBJ2-1; D not certain. CDR3 length equals 13 residues. Per germline, CDR1 MNHEY and CDR2 SMNVEV (reference sequence). The V end was cut by 2 bases, the J end by 8 bases, with 10 bases between. For the CDR3, the DNA is TGTGCCAGCAGTTTAGGTAGTGTCCATGAGCAGTTCTTC. This translates into CASSLGSVHEQFF.

The chain carries TRBV5-4 and TRBJ1-2, with D maybe TRBD1 (5 bases). Germline V gene data show CDR1 as SGHNT and CDR2 as YYREEE (reference sequence). The CDR3 runs to 14 residues. Trimming removed 2 bases at V and 8 bases at J, with 16 bases between. This CDR3 reads CASSFRGRSRGYTF. The CDR3 bases are TGTGCCAGCAGCTTTAGGGGTCGCTCTCGAGGCTACACCTTC.

The CDR3 DNA reads TGTGCCAGTACCCGAGGGGGCGCAGGGGGAGGCTACACCTTC. It translates to CASTRGGAGGGYTF. The rearrangement links TRBV19 to TRBJ1-2; 7 positions match TRBD1. CDR1 and CDR2 from the germline V gene are LNHDA and SQIVND (reference sequence). With V trimmed by 7 bases and J by 8 bases, 13 bases remained unmatched. The length of the CDR3 is 14 residues.

The V call is TRBV19, the J call TRBJ1-4, with TRBD1 matching 8 bases. CDR3 size: 15 residues. V gave up 5 bases and J gave up 8 bases; unmatched junction bases: 10. Germline V gene lookup returns CDR1 LNHDA and CDR2 SQIVND (reference sequence). The CDR3 protein is CASSDQGALGEKLFF. DNA of the CDR3: TGTGCCAGTAGTGACCAGGGGGCCTTAGGGGAAAAACTGTTTTTT.

This chain connects TRBV28 to TRBJ1-2; D call uncertain. CDR3 length: 13 amino acids. Germline-derived CDR1 and CDR2 are MDHEN and SYDVKM. The V end was cut by 4 bases, the J end by 1 base, with 7 bases between. The CDR3 spells CASSSTGNYGYTF. For the CDR3, the DNA is TGTGCCAGCAGTTCGACGGGTAACTATGGCTACACCTTC.

This chain uses TRBV10-3 with TRBJ2-7, with TRBD1 matching over 8 bases. The germline CDR1 and CDR2 sequences are ENHRY and SYGVKD. This CDR3 spans 13 amino acids. V shed 8 bases and J 3 bases; nucleotides not matched to a gene: 6. The CDR3 reads CAISAGQGYEQYF. The CDR3 nucleotides are TGTGCCATCTCGGCCGGACAGGGCTACGAGCAGTACTTC.

The rearrangement uses TRBV6-5 and TRBJ1-2; D may be TRBD1 (5 bases). The CDR3 is 15 amino acids. The germline V gene has CDR1 MNHEY and CDR2 SVGAGI. V was clipped by 0 bases and J by 6 bases, with 14 bases between them. CDR3: CASSYSGGAADGYTF. The CDR3 coding sequence is TGTGCCAGCAGTTACTCGGGTGGGGCTGCTGATGGCTACACCTTC.

V and J are TRBV4-1 and TRBJ2-1; 15 bases align to TRBD2. V was clipped by 1 base and J by 1 base; unmatched bases: 5. From germline, CDR1 is MGHRA and CDR2 YSYEKL. This CDR3 has 19 amino acids. The CDR3 is CASSQVGLAGGRSYNEQFF. In nucleotides, the CDR3 is TGCGCCAGCAGCCAAGTTGGACTAGCGGGAGGGAGATCCTACAATGAGCAGTTCTTC.

This clone was seen a single time. The J gene is TRBJ2-1, the V gene TRBV30, with TRBD2 as a possible D gene (5 bases). Germline V gene sequence: CDR1 GTSNPN, CDR2 SVGIG (reference sequence). Trimming left V 1 base short and J 6 bases short, with 13 bases between. This CDR3 region has 14 residues. CDR3 sequence reads: CAWSEDSPGNEQFF. Here the CDR3 DNA reads TGTGCCTGGAGTGAGGACTCCCCGGGCAATGAGCAGTTCTTC.

The chain employs TRBV6-6 and TRBJ1-1; 9 nucleotides agree with TRBD1. Germline V CDR1 and CDR2: MNHNY, SVGAGI (reference sequence). The J segment lost 3 bases and the V segment lost 4 bases, leaving 6 bases of the junction unmatched. The CDR3 is 15 amino acids. CDR3 sequence (DNA): TGTGCCAGCAGTTCCTACAGGGGGCCGGACACTGAAGCTTTCTTT. Its protein is CASSSYRGPDTEAFF.

The chain employs TRBV21-1 and TRBJ1-2; the table calls TRBD1, which could not be checked here. TRBV21-1 is described as a pseudogene. This CDR3 contains 15 residues. CDR3 DNA sequence: TGTGCCAGCAGCAAAAGTCAGGGGGCTAACTATGGCTACACCTTC. Protein: CASSKSQGANYGYTF.